This TCR beta chain emerged from a study of cytomegalovirus exposure and HLA in healthy donors. Trimming at V came to 1 base and at J to 3 bases, leaving 10 bases not matched to a gene. The CDR3 is 19 amino acids. Germline V lookup: CDR1 LNHNV, CDR2 YYDKDF (reference sequence). Findings and limits, study-wide: A few of the chains that were CMV-associated were confirmed in vitro to be specific for CMV antigens.

Nominally healthy donors provided the samples, though records likely missed some immune exposures. For this clone: Its target is not known.

Use of 60 Vbeta and 13 Jbeta primers characterized the PCR. The assay was immunoSEQ multiplex PCR, and TCRdb's table has in-frame clones only and misses some. The sample has about 170,000 clones, about 85% seen once; the top ten hold over 2%. What was sequenced was PBMCs. This sequence originates from a man aged 25 to 40 in good health and CMV-seropositive. This sequence joins TRBV15 and TRBJ2-1, with 12 bases identical to TRBD2. The CDR3 sequence is CATSRGSTSGGGLYNEQFF. In DNA, the CDR3 is TGTGCCACCAGCAGAGGATCGACTAGCGGGGGAGGACTCTACAATGAGCAGTTCTTC.